Below, one T cell receptor beta chain is given with its context. Its antigen is as yet unknown. The CDR3 extends over 13 amino acids. Germline CDR1 and CDR2: MNHEY and SVGAGI. UMI-tagged TRB cDNA libraries were built via 5' RACE. TCRdb re-analyzed the 5' RACE reads; it lists each CDR3 protein once, without DNA. This sample contains about 38,000 distinct CDR3 sequences. This sample was taken from a study of CXCR3-negative and CXCR3-positive naive CD8 T cells. Study-wide findings and caveats: Comparably high diversity was seen in both naive subsets, and much lower diversity in memory CD8+ cells.

The rearrangement links TRBV6-5 to TRBJ1-5. Sequencing was carried out using memory CD8+ T cells from blood. The TCR was taken from a human donor in good health. Some clones in this sample may be carry-over from other donors' samples. The CDR3 spells CASSYSDNQPQHF.